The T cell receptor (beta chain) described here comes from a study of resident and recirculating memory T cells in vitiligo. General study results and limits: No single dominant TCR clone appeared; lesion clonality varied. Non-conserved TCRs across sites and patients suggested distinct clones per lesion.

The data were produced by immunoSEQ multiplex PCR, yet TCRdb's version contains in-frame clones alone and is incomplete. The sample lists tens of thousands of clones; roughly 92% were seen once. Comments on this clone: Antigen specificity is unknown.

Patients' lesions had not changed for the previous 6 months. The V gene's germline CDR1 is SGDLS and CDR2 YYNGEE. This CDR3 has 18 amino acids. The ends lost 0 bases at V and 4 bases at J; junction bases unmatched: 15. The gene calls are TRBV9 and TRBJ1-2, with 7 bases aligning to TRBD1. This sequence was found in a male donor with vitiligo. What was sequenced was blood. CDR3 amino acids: CASSVVNPNRGRIYGYTF. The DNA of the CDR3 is TGTGCCAGCAGCGTAGTGAATCCTAACAGGGGACGGATCTATGGCTACACCTTC. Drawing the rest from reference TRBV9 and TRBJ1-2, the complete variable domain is DSGVTQTPKHLITATGQRVTLRCSPRSGDLSVYWYQQSLDQGLQFLIQYYNGEERAKGNILERFSAQQFPDLHSELNLSSLELGDSALYFCASSVVNPNRGRIYGYTFGSGTRLTVV.